This is a list of T cell receptor beta chains from one sample in a study of blood T cell repertoires in COVID-19. The assay was immunoSEQ multiplex PCR, and TCRdb's table has in-frame clones only and misses some. The sample contains under 250,000 clones, around four fifths of which appear only once. The sample consisted of peripheral blood. These receptor sequences come from a man aged 45 to 65 with active or convalescent COVID-19. The CDR3 runs from the conserved cysteine through the conserved F or W.

CDR3 protein: CASSRDRGLNTEAFF; V gene: TRBV19
CDR3 protein: CASSYDATKAEAFF; V gene: TRBV28
CDR3 protein: CAWSVFEAYGYTF; V gene: TRBV30
CDR3 protein: CASSLRPRQGDNYGYTF; V gene: TRBV7-2
CDR3 protein: CATSSWSSGNTDTQYF; V gene: TRBV15
CDR3 protein: CASRGRQGTQDQPQHF; V gene: TRBV6-6
CDR3 protein: CASSLGVTTPLHF; V gene: TRBV5-6
CDR3 protein: CATSRGRDRGSEKLFF; V gene: TRBV15
CDR3 protein: CASSLLGGQANTGELFF; V gene: TRBV28
CDR3 protein: CASRPQGARGYGYTF; V gene: TRBV28
CDR3 protein: CASSPSGAGELFF; V gene: TRBV11-2
CDR3 protein: CASSVGRVPETQYF; V gene: TRBV27
CDR3 protein: CASALRVDTGELFF; V gene: TRBV12-5
CDR3 protein: CASSPPGGPYGYTF; V gene: TRBV5-1
CDR3 protein: CASSSGGTGKSSSRDEQYF; V gene: TRBV3-1/TRBV3-2
CDR3 protein: CASSEGGQGWETQYF; V gene: TRBV6-1
CDR3 protein: CAWLTGGAKQYF; V gene: TRBV30
CDR3 protein: CASSSQRDIYGYTF; V gene: TRBV5-1
CDR3 protein: CASLDTTNEKLFF; V gene: TRBV10-1
CDR3 protein: CAISRDIYNQPQHF; V gene: TRBV10-3
CDR3 protein: CASTRGGITEAFF; V gene: TRBV28
CDR3 protein: CASSLGTGHLYGYTF; V gene: TRBV11-2
CDR3 protein: CASSDREESTEAFF; V gene: TRBV19
CDR3 protein: CASSLLKSPLHF; V gene: TRBV3-1/TRBV3-2
CDR3 protein: CASSPDRGSNQPQHF; V gene: TRBV11-2
CDR3 protein: CAWSVGLSYEQYF; V gene: TRBV30
CDR3 protein: CASSVSGDSGNTIYF; V gene: TRBV9
CDR3 protein: CASQDREAYNEQFF; V gene: TRBV27
CDR3 protein: CASSTPGQGTDTQYF; V gene: TRBV6-5
CDR3 protein: CASSLGTGGSGNTIYF; V gene: TRBV5-1
CDR3 protein: CATSDSRRGDEQFF; V gene: TRBV24-1
CDR3 protein: CASSLASVPPSTF; V gene: TRBV7-2
CDR3 protein: CASSSPGRLATGELFF; V gene: TRBV27
CDR3 protein: CASSRWDRMNTEAFF; V gene: TRBV5-5
CDR3 protein: CASSPVVGTGIQETQYF; V gene: TRBV18
CDR3 protein: CASSLQGGTEAFF; V gene: TRBV27
CDR3 protein: CASSSGVGGERTDTQYF; V gene: TRBV5-8
CDR3 protein: CATSRGQRYEQYF; V gene: TRBV15
CDR3 protein: CASSQQAGYGYTF; V gene: TRBV12-3/TRBV12-4
CDR3 protein: CASSSLRDSHNYGYTF; V gene: TRBV7-9